This TCR beta chain came from a study of blood T cells in healthy people across ages. About the research overall: About one barcoded beta molecule per two T cells was the capture yield of template switching.

This clonotype was seen repeatedly, ten times or more. It was with a sample-barcoded 5' primer and a J-beta primer mix that a second PCR of roughly 6 to 12 cycles was run. TCRdb analysed the 5' RACE reads with MiXCR anew, one entry per CDR3 protein. Of around 1,900,000 distinct CDR3 sequences in the sample, around 40% are singletons; the top ten hold approximately 22%. This receptor was identified in a human donor in good health. The sample taken for sequencing was blood.

The CDR3 coding sequence is TGTGCCAGCAGTGAAGCGGGGGGGTCCAGCTACGAGCAGTACTTC. Translation gives CASSEAGGSSYEQYF. The V call is TRBV6-1, the J call TRBJ2-7; 7 nucleotides line up with TRBD2. The V segment lost 0 bases and the J segment 3 bases; nucleotides outside the gene matches: 5. Germline loops: CDR1 MNHNS, CDR2 SASEGT. The CDR3 totals 15 residues.